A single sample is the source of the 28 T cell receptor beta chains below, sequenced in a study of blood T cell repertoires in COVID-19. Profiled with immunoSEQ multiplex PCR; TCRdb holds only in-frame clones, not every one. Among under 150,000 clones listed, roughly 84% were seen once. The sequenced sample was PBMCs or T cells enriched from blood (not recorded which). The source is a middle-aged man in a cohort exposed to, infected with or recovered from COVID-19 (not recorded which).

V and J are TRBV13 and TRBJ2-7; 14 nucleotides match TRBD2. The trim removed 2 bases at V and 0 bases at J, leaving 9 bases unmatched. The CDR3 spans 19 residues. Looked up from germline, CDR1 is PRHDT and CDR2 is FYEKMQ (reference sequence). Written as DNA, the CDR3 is TGTGCCAGCAGCTTACTGGTCGGGACTAGCGGGGGCCTCTCCTACGAGCAGTACTTC. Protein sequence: CASSLLVGTSGGLSYEQYF.

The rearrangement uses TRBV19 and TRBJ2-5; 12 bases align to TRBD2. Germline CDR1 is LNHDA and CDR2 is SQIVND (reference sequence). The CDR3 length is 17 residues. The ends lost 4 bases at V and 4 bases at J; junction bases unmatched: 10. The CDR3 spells CASSTRLAGGPLETQYF. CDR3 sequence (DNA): TGTGCCAGTAGTACCCGTCTAGCGGGGGGGCCGCTAGAGACCCAGTACTTC.

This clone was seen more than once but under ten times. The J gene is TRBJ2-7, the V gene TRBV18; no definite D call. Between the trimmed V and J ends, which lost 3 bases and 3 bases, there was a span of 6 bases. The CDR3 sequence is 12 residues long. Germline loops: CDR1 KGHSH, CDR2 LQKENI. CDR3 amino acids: CASSPQNYEQYF. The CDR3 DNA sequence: TGTGCCAGCTCACCCCAGAACTACGAGCAGTACTTC. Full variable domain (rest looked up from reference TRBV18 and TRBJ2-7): NAGVMQNPRHLVRRRGQEARLRCSPMKGHSHVYWYRQLPEEGLKFMVYLQKENIIDESGMPKERFSAEFPKEGPSILRIQQVVRGDSAAYFCASSPQNYEQYFGPGTRLTVT.

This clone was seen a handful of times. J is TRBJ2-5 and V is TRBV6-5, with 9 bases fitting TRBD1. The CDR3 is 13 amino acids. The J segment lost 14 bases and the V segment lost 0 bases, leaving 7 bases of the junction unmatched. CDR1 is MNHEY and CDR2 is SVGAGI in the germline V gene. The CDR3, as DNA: TGTGCCAGCAGTTACTCGAAGGGGACAGGGCTTTACTTC. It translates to CASSYSKGTGLYF.

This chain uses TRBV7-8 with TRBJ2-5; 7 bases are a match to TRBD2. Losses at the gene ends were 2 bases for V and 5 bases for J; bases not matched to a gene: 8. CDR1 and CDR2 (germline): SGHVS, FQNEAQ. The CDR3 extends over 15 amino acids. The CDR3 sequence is CASSLTLAVEETQYF. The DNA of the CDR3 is TGTGCCAGCAGCTTAACCCTAGCGGTTGAGGAGACCCAGTACTTC.

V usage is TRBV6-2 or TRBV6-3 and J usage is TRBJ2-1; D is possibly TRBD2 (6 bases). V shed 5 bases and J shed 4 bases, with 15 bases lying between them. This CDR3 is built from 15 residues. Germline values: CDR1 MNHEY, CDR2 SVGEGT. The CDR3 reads CASSPLAGKYNEQFF. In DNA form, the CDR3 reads TGTGCCAGCAGTCCCCTGGCGGGGAAATACAATGAGCAGTTCTTC.

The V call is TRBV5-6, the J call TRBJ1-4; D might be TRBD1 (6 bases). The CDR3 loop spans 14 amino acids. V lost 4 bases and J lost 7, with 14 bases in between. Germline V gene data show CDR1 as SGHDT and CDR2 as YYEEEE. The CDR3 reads CASSPGDVGEKLFF. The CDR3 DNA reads TGTGCCAGCAGCCCAGGGGATGTGGGTGAAAAACTGTTTTTT.

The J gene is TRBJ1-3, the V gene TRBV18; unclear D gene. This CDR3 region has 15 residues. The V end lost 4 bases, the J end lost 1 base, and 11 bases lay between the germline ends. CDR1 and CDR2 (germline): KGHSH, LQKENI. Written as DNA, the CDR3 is TGTGCCAGCTCACACGGCTCGGGGTCTGGAAACACCATATATTTT. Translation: CASSHGSGSGNTIYF.

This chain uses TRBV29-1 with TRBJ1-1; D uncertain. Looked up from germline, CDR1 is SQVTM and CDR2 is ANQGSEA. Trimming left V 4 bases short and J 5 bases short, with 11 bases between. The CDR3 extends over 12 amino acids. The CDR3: CSVGGVTTEAFF. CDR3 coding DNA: TGCAGCGTTGGGGGAGTAACAACTGAAGCTTTCTTT.

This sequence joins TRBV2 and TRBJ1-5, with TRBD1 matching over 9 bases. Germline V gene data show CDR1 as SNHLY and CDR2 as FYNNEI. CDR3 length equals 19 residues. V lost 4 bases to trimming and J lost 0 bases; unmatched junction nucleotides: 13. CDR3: CASSVIGTGLVYSNQPQHF. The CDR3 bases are TGTGCCAGCAGTGTAATAGGGACAGGGTTGGTTTATAGCAATCAGCCCCAGCATTTT.

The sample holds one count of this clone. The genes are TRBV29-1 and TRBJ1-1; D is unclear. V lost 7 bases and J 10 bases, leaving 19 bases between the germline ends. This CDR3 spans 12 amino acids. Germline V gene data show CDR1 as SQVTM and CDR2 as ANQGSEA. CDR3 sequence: CSGRSSGGRAFF. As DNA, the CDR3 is TGCAGCGGTAGATCCTCCGGAGGGAGAGCTTTCTTT.

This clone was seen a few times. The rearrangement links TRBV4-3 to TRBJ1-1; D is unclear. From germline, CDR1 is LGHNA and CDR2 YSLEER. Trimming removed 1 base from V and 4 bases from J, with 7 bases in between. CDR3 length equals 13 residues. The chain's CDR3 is CASSQGGTTEAFF. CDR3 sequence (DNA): TGCGCCAGCAGCCAAGGAGGAACCACTGAAGCTTTCTTT.

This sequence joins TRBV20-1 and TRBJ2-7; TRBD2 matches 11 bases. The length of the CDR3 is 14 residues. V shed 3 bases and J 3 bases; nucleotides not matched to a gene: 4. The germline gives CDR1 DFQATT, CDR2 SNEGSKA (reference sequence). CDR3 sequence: CSASHLAGGYEQYF. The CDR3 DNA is TGCAGTGCTAGTCACCTAGCGGGAGGCTACGAGCAGTACTTC.

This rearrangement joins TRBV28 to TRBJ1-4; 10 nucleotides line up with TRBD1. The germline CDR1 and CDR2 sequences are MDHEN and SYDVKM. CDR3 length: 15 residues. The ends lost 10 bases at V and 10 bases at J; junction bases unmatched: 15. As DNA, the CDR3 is TGTGCCACCTTGTCGCCGGGACAGGGGCTGGGAAAACTGTTTTTT. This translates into CATLSPGQGLGKLFF.

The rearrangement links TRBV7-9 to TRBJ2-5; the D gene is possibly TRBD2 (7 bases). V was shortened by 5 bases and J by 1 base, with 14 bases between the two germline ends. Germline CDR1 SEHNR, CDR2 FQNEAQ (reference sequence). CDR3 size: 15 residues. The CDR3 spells CASSRQRDTQETQYF. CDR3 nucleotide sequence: TGTGCCAGCAGCCGCCAGCGGGACACCCAAGAGACCCAGTACTTC. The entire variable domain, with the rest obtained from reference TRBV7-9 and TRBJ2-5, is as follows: DTGVSQNPRHKITKRGQNVTFRCDPISEHNRLYWYRQTLGQGPEFLTYFQNEAQLEKSRLLSDRFSAERPKGSFSTLEIQRTEQGDSAMYLCASSRQRDTQETQYFGPGTRLLVL.

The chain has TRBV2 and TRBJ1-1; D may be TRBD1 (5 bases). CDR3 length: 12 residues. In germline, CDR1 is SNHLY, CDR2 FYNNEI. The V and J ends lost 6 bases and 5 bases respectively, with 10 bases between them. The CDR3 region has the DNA TGTGCCAGCAGGGGGAGGGGAACTGAAGCTTTCTTT. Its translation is CASRGRGTEAFF.

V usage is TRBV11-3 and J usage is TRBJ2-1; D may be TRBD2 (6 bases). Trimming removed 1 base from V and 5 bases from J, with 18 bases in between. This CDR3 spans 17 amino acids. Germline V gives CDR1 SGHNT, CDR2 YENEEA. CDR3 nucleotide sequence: TGTGCCAGCAGCTTAGTCGCCGGGACTGACAGCGACAATGAGCAGTTCTTC. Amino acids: CASSLVAGTDSDNEQFF.

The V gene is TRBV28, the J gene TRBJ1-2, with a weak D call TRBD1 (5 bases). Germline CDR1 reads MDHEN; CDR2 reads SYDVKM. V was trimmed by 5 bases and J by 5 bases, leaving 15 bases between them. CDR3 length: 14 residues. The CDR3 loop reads CASSPPQGHYGYTF. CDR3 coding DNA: TGTGCCAGCAGTCCCCCTCAGGGCCATTATGGCTACACCTTC.

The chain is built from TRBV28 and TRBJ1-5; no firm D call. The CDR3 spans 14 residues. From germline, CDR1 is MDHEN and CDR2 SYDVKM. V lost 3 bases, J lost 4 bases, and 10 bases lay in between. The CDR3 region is CASSLWQTNQPQHF. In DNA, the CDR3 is TGTGCCAGCAGTTTGTGGCAGACAAATCAGCCCCAGCATTTT.

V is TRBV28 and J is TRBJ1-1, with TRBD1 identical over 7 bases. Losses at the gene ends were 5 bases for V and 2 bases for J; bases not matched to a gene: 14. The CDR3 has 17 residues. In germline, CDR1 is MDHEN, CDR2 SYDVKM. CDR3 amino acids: CASSPSPTGTANTEAFF. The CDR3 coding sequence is TGTGCCAGCAGTCCGAGCCCTACGGGGACAGCAAACACTGAAGCTTTCTTT.

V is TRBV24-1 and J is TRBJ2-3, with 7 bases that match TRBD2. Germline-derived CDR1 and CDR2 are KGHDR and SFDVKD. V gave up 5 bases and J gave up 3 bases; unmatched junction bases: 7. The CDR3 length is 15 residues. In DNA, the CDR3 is TGTGCCACCAGTGCCGCGGGGGATGGGACAGATACGCAGTATTTT. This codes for CATSAAGDGTDTQYF.

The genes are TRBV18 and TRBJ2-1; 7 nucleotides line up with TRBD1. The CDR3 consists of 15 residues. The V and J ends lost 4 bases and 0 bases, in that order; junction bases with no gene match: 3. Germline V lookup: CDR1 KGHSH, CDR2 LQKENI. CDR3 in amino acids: CASSLTGSSYNEQFF. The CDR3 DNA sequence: TGTGCCAGCTCACTGACAGGGAGCTCCTACAATGAGCAGTTCTTC.

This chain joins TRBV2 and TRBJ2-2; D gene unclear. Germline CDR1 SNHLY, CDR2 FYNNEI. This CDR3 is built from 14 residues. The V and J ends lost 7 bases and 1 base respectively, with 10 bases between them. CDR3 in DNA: TGTGCCAGCACATCTGCAGGGAACACCGGGGAGCTGTTTTTT. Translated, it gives CASTSAGNTGELFF.

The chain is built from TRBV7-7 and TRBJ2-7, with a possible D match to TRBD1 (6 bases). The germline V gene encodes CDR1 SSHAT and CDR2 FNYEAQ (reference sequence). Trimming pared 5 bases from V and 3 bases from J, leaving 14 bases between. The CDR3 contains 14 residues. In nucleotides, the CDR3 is TGTGCCAGCAGCCCGGGACAAGGCTTCTACGAGCAGTACTTC. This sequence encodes CASSPGQGFYEQYF.

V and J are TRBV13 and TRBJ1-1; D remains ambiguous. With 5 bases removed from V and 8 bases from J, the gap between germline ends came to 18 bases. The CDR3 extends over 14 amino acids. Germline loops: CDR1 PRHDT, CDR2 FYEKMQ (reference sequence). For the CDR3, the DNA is TGTGCCAGCAGCACAAGCTTAATCGGGGTGGAAGCTTTCTTT. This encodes CASSTSLIGVEAFF.

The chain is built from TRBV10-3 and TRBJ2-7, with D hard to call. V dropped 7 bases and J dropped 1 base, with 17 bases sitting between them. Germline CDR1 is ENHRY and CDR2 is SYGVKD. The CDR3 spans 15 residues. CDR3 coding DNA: TGTGCCATCAACTCTCCGTACGACGGGTCCTACGAGCAGTACTTC. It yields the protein CAINSPYDGSYEQYF.

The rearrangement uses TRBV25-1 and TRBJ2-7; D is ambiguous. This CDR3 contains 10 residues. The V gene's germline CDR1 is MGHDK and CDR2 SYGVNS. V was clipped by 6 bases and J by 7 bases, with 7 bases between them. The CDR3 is CASRGREQYF. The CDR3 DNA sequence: TGTGCCAGCAGGGGCCGGGAGCAGTACTTC.

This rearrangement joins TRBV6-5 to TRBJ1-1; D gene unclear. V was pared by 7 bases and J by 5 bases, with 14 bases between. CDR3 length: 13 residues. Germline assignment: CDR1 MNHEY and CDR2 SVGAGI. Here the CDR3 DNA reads TGTGCCAGCACCCGCCGCCCGGAGACTGAAGCTTTCTTT. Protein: CASTRRPETEAFF.